Listed here are 2 T cell receptor beta chains from one sample, sequenced in a study of blood T cell repertoires in COVID-19. Generated by immunoSEQ multiplex PCR, the TCRdb table keeps only in-frame clones and is missing some. The sample yields 250,000 to 300,000 clones, 70% to 90% seen once. The material sequenced was peripheral blood. These receptors were collected from a woman between 25 and 40 years old with active or convalescent COVID-19.

The chain links TRBV19 to TRBJ2-1; TRBD1 matches 7 bases. CDR1 LNHDA and CDR2 SQIVND come from the germline V gene (reference sequence). The J segment lost 2 bases and the V segment lost 3 bases, leaving 1 base of the junction unmatched. This CDR3 region has 14 residues. CDR3 DNA: TGTGCCAGTAGTATGCAGGGGGCCTACAATGAGCAGTTCTTC. This encodes CASSMQGAYNEQFF.

The V and J genes are TRBV3-1 (or the pseudogene TRBV3-2) and TRBJ2-5; 11 nucleotides align to TRBD2. The CDR3 runs 16 residues. Germline V gene sequence: CDR1 LGHDT, CDR2 YNNKEL (reference sequence). V was clipped by 4 bases and J by 2 bases; unmatched bases: 6. CDR3 loop: CASSPPTSGRQETQYF. The DNA for the CDR3 is TGTGCCAGCAGCCCTCCAACTAGCGGGAGACAAGAGACCCAGTACTTC.